Each of the 24 T cell receptor beta chains below was sequenced from the same sample in a study of fetal regulatory T cell absence and autoimmunity. Sequencing was performed with immunoSEQ multiplex PCR; in TCRdb, only in-frame clones are kept and a portion is missing. The sample carries 95,000 to 100,000 clones, approximately 75% recorded once. The sequencing input was pancreas tissue. The receptor set was obtained from a male donor with IPEX syndrome.

Notes on this clone: The same CDR3 can be traced to other DNA sequences in this sample. In nucleotides, the CDR3 is TGCGCCAGCAGCCAAGTCTCGGGAGGCGCCTACGAGCAGTACTTC. Amino acids: CASSQVSGGAYEQYF. The chain couples TRBV4-1 to TRBJ2-7; 7 nucleotides agree with TRBD2. CDR1 and CDR2 (germline): MGHRA, YSYEKL. This CDR3 comprises 15 residues. V lost 1 base to trimming and J lost 2 bases; unmatched junction nucleotides: 5.

In this sample, this clone turned up once. CDR3 DNA sequence: TGTGCCAGCAGCGTGGGACAGGGGAAGTACGAGCAGTACTTC. It is translated as CASSVGQGKYEQYF. The V gene is TRBV9, the J gene TRBJ2-7; 10 bases are shared with TRBD1. The germline gives CDR1 SGDLS, CDR2 YYNGEE. This CDR3 has 14 amino acids. Trimming at V came to 2 bases and at J to 4 bases, leaving 3 bases not matched to a gene.

This rearrangement joins TRBV5-1 to TRBJ2-1, with 12 bases matching TRBD1. The CDR3 loop spans 15 amino acids. After removal of 0 bases from V and 7 bases from J, the junction contained 2 bases not matched to a gene. The germline V gene encodes CDR1 SGHRS and CDR2 YFSETQ. CDR3 DNA sequence: TGCGCCAGCAGCTTGGAGGGACAGGGGGCGAATGAGCAGTTCTTC. It yields the protein CASSLEGQGANEQFF.

This clone was seen a few times. The chain uses TRBV27 and TRBJ2-3, with D maybe TRBD1 (5 bases). Germline V gene lookup returns CDR1 MNHEY and CDR2 SMNVEV (reference sequence). The length of the CDR3 is 14 residues. The V end lost 5 bases, the J end lost 2 bases, and 11 bases lay between the germline ends. Here the CDR3 DNA reads TGTGCCAGCAGTCACAGGACGTTCACAGATACGCAGTATTTT. Translating it yields CASSHRTFTDTQYF.

This clone was detected once. The gene calls are TRBV4-1 and TRBJ1-5, with a weak D call TRBD1 (5 bases). Germline assignment: CDR1 MGHRA and CDR2 YSYEKL. This CDR3 has 15 residues. V lost 0 bases and J lost 6, with 12 bases in between. CDR3 sequence: CASSQDMGGGQPQHF. In nucleotides, the CDR3 is TGCGCCAGCAGCCAAGATATGGGGGGGGGTCAGCCCCAGCATTTT.

The V and J genes are TRBV7-9 and TRBJ1-4; unclear D gene. The CDR3 totals 11 residues. Germline V CDR1 and CDR2: SEHNR, FQNEAQ (reference sequence). Between the trimmed V and J ends, which lost 7 bases and 8 bases, there was a span of 8 bases. The CDR3 loop reads CASTSVEKLFF. In nucleotides, the CDR3 is TGTGCCAGCACCTCGGTAGAAAAACTGTTTTTT.

This clone was observed a single time. This CDR3 is CACSLGTGAPEEFF. The CDR3 DNA is TGTGCCTGTTCCCTGGGGACAGGGGCCCCCGAGGAGTTCTTC. V and J are TRBV30 and TRBJ2-1; 10 bases agree with TRBD1. J lost 14 bases, V lost 6 bases, and 16 bases had no gene match. Looked up from germline, CDR1 is GTSNPN and CDR2 is SVGIG (reference sequence). The CDR3 spans 14 residues.

The J gene is TRBJ2-1, the V gene TRBV4-1; 7 nucleotides line up with TRBD2. This CDR3 comprises 16 residues. Germline V gene data show CDR1 as MGHRA and CDR2 as YSYEKL. J gave up 9 bases and V 4 bases, and 15 bases lay outside the gene matches. The CDR3 DNA is TGCGCCAGCAGCCTTGCACTAGCGAAACTCTGGGGTGAGCAGTTCTTC. Translation: CASSLALAKLWGEQFF.

The rearrangement uses TRBV11-3 and TRBJ2-3; possibly TRBD2 for D (7 bases). The V and J ends lost 5 bases and 0 bases respectively, with 12 bases between them. The length of the CDR3 is 15 residues. Germline CDR1 is SGHNT and CDR2 is YENEEA. The CDR3 loop reads CASSLGGASTDTQYF. DNA of the CDR3: TGTGCCAGCAGCCTAGGGGGGGCTAGCACAGATACGCAGTATTTT.

This chain uses TRBV5-4 with TRBJ2-5; TRBD2 matches at 8 bases. The CDR3 consists of 15 residues. The V gene's germline CDR1 is SGHNT and CDR2 YYREEE (reference sequence). Trimming cost V 3 bases and J 5 bases; bases outside gene matches: 9. The CDR3 DNA reads as TGTGCCAGCAGCTCCTCCAGCGGGAGAGGGGAGACCCAGTACTTC. Translating it yields CASSSSSGRGETQYF.

The chain links TRBV11-2 to TRBJ2-7; unclear D gene. This CDR3 region has 12 residues. The V end was cut by 0 bases, the J end by 6 bases, with 6 bases between. In germline, CDR1 is SGHAT, CDR2 FQNNGV. In DNA form, the CDR3 reads TGTGCCAGCAGCTTAGAGTTCCTCGAGCAGTACTTC. It codes for CASSLEFLEQYF.

This rearrangement joins TRBV7-9 to TRBJ2-1, with D possibly TRBD2 on 5 matching bases. The V end was cut by 3 bases, the J end by 8 bases, with 17 bases between. Germline CDR1 and CDR2: SEHNR and FQNEAQ (reference sequence). This CDR3 comprises 15 residues. The CDR3 DNA sequence: TGTGCCAGCAGCTTCCCCGGGGTCCATAAGGATGAGCAGTTCTTC. This translates into CASSFPGVHKDEQFF.

V gene TRBV7-9 combines with J gene TRBJ2-7; D is possibly TRBD1 (6 bases). V lost 6 bases and J 2 bases, leaving 29 bases between the germline ends. CDR1 and CDR2 from the germline V gene are SEHNR and FQNEAQ (reference sequence). This CDR3 is built from 19 residues. For the CDR3, the DNA is TGTGCCAGCAGTCGTCCCTATGGGCAGGGGCCCTCCCTTCCCTACGAGCAGTACTTC. Amino acid sequence: CASSRPYGQGPSLPYEQYF.

This clone was observed a single time. The rearrangement joins TRBV4-3 to TRBJ2-2; 7 bases line up with TRBD1. The CDR3 has 17 residues. The germline gives CDR1 LGHNA, CDR2 YSLEER. The ends lost 5 bases at V and 4 bases at J; junction bases unmatched: 13. This CDR3 reads CASSFRLRQGTTGELFF. The CDR3 DNA is TGCGCCAGCAGCTTTCGTCTTAGACAGGGTACCACCGGGGAGCTGTTTTTT.

The rearrangement links TRBV27 to TRBJ2-7; TRBD1 matches at 8 bases. There are 14 residues in the CDR3. The V segment lost 3 bases and the J segment 0 bases; nucleotides outside the gene matches: 1. From germline, CDR1 is MNHEY and CDR2 SMNVEV (reference sequence). As DNA, the CDR3 is TGTGCCAGCAGTTTGACAGGGGTCTCCTACGAGCAGTACTTC. It is translated as CASSLTGVSYEQYF.

The chain has TRBV29-1 and TRBJ2-1; 7 bases match TRBD2. The V gene's germline CDR1 is SQVTM and CDR2 ANQGSEA. The V gene end was trimmed by 4 bases and the J gene end by 8 bases; junction bases not matched to a gene: 8. The CDR3 covers 13 residues. Here the CDR3 reads CSVGVLATYEQFF. In DNA form, the CDR3 reads TGCAGCGTTGGAGTACTAGCGACCTATGAGCAGTTCTTC.

This clone was counted a single time. The chain employs TRBV6-1 and TRBJ1-1; D is ambiguous. V was shortened by 5 bases and J by 7 bases, with 8 bases between the two germline ends. CDR1 MNHNS and CDR2 SASEGT come from the germline V gene. There are 11 residues in the CDR3. CDR3 sequence reads: CASSYGVEAFF. The CDR3 nucleotides read TGTGCCAGCAGTTATGGGGTTGAAGCTTTCTTT.

The chain uses TRBV11-3 and TRBJ2-5; the D is unclear. The V end lost 2 bases, the J end lost 4 bases, and 11 bases lay between the germline ends. CDR1 SGHNT and CDR2 YENEEA come from the germline V gene. The CDR3 has 14 amino acids. CDR3 DNA sequence: TGTGCCAGCAGCTTATATGACCTGGGAGAGACCCAGTACTTC. Amino acid sequence: CASSLYDLGETQYF.

The genes are TRBV2 and TRBJ2-5; D remains unclear. V was trimmed by 6 bases and J by 4 bases, leaving 24 bases between them. The CDR3 loop spans 17 amino acids. Germline CDR1 SNHLY, CDR2 FYNNEI. The CDR3 protein is CASSPGPLSLYRETQYF. DNA of the CDR3: TGTGCCAGCAGCCCCGGGCCTTTATCACTATATCGAGAGACCCAGTACTTC.

The chain joins TRBV6-6 to TRBJ1-2; 12 bases fit TRBD1. J was trimmed by 12 bases and V by 1 base; bases with no gene match: 9. The CDR3 contains 15 residues. The germline gives CDR1 MNHNY, CDR2 SVGAGI (reference sequence). The chain's CDR3 is CASSYLHPGQGANTF. The CDR3, as DNA: TGTGCCAGCAGTTACTTGCATCCGGGACAGGGGGCCAACACCTTC.

In the case of this clone: Different DNA sequences within this sample yield the same CDR3. The rearrangement links TRBV9 to TRBJ2-3; TRBD2 matches at 10 bases. J gave up 1 base and V 2 bases, and 1 base lay outside the gene matches. The CDR3 has 15 amino acids. Germline V gene data show CDR1 as SGDLS and CDR2 as YYNGEE. The CDR3: CASSVLAGGTDTQYF. The CDR3, as DNA: TGTGCCAGCAGCGTCCTAGCGGGAGGCACAGATACGCAGTATTTT.

This chain joins TRBV6-5 and TRBJ2-7, with D hard to call. With 2 bases removed from V and 3 bases from J, the gap between germline ends came to 8 bases. Germline CDR1 MNHEY, CDR2 SVGAGI. There are 13 residues in the CDR3. CDR3 coding DNA: TGTGCCAGCAGTTACGGATTAAACTACGAGCAGTACTTC. It specifies CASSYGLNYEQYF.

The V gene is TRBV4-3, the J gene TRBJ2-7; TRBD2 agrees at 9 bases. J lost 10 bases, V lost 0 bases, and 4 bases had no gene match. This CDR3 has 13 residues. In germline, CDR1 is LGHNA, CDR2 YSLEER. CDR3 coding DNA: TGCGCCAGCAGCCAAGATGGTAGCGGGGGACAGTACTTC. This translates into CASSQDGSGGQYF.

The gene calls are TRBV29-1 and TRBJ2-7, with a weak D call TRBD2 (6 bases). The CDR3 sequence is 12 residues long. Trimming took off 4 bases at V and 0 bases at J, with 7 bases between the two ends. Per the germline V gene, CDR1 is SQVTM and CDR2 is ANQGSEA. The CDR3: CSVVSGSYEQYF. In DNA, the CDR3 is TGCAGCGTTGTTAGCGGCTCCTACGAGCAGTACTTC.